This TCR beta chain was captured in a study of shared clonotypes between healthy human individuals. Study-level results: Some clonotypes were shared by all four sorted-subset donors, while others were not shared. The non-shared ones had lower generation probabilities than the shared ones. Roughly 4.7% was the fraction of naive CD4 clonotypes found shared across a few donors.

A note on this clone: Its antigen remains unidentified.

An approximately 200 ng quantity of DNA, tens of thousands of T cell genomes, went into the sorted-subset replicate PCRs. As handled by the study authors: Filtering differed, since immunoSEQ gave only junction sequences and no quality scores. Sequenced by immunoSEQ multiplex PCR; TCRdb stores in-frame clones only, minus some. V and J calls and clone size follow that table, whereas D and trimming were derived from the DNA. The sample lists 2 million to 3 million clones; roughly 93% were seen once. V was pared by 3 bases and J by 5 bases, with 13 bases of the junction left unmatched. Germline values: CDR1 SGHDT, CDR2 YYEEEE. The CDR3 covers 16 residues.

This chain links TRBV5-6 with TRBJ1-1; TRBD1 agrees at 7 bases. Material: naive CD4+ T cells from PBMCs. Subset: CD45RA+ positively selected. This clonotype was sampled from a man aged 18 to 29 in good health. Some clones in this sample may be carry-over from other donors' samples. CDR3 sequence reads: CASSSYSGGRGTEAFF. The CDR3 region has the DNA TGTGCCAGCAGCTCCTACTCAGGGGGAAGAGGGACTGAAGCTTTCTTT.